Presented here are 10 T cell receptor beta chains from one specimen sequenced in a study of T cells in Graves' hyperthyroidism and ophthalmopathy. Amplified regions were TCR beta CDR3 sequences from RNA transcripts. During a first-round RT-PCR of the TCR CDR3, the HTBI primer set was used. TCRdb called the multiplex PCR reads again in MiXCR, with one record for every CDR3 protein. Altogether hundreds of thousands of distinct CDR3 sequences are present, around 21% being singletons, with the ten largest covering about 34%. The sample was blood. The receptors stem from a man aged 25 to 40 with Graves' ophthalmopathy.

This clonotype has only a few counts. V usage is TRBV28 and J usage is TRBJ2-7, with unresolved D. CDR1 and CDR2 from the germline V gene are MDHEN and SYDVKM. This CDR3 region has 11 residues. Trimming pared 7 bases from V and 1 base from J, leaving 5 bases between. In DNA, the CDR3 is TGTGCCAGCACTGCTTCCTACGAGCAGTACTTC. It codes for CASTASYEQYF. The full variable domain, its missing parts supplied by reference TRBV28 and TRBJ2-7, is DVKVTQSSRYLVKRTGEKVFLECVQDMDHENMFWYRQDPGLGLRLIYFSYDVKMKEKGDIPEGYSVSREKKERFSLILESASTNQTSMYLCASTASYEQYFGPGTRLTVT.

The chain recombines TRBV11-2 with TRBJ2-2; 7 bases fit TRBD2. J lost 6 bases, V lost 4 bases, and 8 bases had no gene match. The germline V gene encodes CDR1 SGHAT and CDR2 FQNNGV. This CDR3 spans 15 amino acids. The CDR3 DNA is TGTGCCAGCAGCTCCTCTCGGGGGAGGGCCGGGGAGCTGTTTTTT. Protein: CASSSSRGRAGELFF.

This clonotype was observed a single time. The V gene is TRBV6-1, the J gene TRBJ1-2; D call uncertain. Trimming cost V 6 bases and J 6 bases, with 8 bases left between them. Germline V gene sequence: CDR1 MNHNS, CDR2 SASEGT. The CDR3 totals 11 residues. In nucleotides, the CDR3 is TGTGCCAGCAGAAGAATTAATGGCTACACCTTC. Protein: CASRRINGYTF.

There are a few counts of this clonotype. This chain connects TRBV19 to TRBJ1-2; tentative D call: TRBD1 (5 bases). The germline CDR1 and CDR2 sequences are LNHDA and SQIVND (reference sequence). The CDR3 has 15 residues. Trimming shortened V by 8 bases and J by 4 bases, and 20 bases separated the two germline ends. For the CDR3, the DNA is TGTGCCAGTGCCCAGGTAGGGGAAGTGATCTATGGCTACACCTTC. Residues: CASAQVGEVIYGYTF.

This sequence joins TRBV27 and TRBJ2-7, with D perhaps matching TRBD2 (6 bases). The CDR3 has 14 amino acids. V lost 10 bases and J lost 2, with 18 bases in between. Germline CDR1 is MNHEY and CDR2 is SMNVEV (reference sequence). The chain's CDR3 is CATQLGPGAYEQYF. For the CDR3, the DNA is TGTGCCACCCAGTTGGGGCCGGGGGCCTACGAGCAGTACTTC.

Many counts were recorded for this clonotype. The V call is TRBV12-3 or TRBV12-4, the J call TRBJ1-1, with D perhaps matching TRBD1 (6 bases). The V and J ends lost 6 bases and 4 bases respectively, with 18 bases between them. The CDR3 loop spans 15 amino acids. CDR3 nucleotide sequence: TGTGCCAGCAGCACCGGAGGGGGGGGAATCACTGAAGCTTTCTTT. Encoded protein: CASSTGGGGITEAFF.

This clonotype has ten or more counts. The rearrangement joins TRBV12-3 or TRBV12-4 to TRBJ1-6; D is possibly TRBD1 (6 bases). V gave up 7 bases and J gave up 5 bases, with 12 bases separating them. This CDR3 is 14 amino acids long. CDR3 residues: CASTPGQNNSPLHF. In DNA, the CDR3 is TGTGCCAGCACCCCGGGACAAAATAATTCACCCCTCCACTTT.

The DNA of the CDR3 is TGTGCCAGCAGTTTACAACCTATCCCCACAGATACGCAGTATTTT. It yields the protein CASSLQPIPTDTQYF. The V gene is TRBV12-3 or TRBV12-4, the J gene TRBJ2-3; no firm D call. The V end lost 2 bases, the J end lost 2 bases, and 11 bases lay between the germline ends. The CDR3 length is 15 residues.

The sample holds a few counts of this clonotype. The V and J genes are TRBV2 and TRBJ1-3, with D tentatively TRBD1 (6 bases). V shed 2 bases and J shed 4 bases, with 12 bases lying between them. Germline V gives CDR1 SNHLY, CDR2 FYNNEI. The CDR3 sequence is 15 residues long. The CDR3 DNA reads TGTGCCAGCAGTGAACAGGGGCGTACGGGAAACACCATATATTTT. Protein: CASSEQGRTGNTIYF.

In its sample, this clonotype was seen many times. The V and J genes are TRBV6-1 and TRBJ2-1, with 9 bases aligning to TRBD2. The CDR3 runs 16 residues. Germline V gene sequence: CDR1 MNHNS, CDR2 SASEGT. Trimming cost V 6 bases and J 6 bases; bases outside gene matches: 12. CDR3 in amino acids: CASSRAGTSYVNEQFF. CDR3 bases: TGTGCCAGCAGCAGAGCCGGGACTAGCTACGTCAATGAGCAGTTCTTC.